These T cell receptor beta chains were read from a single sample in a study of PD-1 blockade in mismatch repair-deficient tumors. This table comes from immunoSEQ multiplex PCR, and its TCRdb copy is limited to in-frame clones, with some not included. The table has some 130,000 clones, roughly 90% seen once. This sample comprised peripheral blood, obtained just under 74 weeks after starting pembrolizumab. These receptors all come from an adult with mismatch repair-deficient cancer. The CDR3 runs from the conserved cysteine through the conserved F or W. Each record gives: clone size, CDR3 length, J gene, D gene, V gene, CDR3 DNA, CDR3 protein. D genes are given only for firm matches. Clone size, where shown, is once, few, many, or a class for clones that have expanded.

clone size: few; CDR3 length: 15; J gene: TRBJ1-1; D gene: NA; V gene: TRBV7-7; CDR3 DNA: TGTGCTAGCAGCTTGGGACCGACCGTGAACACTGAAGCTTTCTTT; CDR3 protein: CASSLGPTVNTEAFF
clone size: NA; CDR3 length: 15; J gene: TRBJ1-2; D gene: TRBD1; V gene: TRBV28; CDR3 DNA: TGTGCCAGCAGTTCTAATCCAGGGGGCGGCTATGGCTACACCTTC; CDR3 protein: CASSSNPGGGYGYTF
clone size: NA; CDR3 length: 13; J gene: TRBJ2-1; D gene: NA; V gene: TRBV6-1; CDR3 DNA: TGTGCCAGCAGTGAAGCGCCCAGGGATGAGCAGTTCTTC; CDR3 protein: CASSEAPRDEQFF
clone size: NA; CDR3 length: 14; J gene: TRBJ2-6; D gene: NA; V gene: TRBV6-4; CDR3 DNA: TGTGCCAGCAGTGACAGGGGTGGGGCCAACGTCCTGACTTTC; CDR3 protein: CASSDRGGANVLTF
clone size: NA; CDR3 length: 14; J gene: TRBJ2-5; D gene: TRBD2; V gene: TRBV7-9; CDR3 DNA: TGTGCCAGCAGAACCAGCGGGATCACAGAGACCCAGTACTTC; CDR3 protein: CASRTSGITETQYF
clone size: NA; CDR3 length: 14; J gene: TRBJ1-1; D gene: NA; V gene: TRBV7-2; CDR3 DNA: TGTGCCAGCAGCTATAGTGGGGGGGCGTCTGAAGCTTTCTTT; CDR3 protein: CASSYSGGASEAFF
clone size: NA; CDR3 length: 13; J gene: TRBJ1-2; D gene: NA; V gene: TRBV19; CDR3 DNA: TGTGCCAGTAGTAATCCCGGAAACTATGGCTACACCTTC; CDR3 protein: CASSNPGNYGYTF
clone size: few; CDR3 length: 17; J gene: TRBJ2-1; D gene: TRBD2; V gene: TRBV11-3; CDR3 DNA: TGTGCCAGCAGCTATCTAGCGGGTGGGAGCTCCTACAATGAGCAGTTCTTC; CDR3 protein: CASSYLAGGSSYNEQFF
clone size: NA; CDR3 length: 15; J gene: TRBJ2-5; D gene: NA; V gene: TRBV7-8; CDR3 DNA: TGTGCCAGCAGCTTAAATTCAGGGGGGCAGGAGACCCAGTACTTC; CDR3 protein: CASSLNSGGQETQYF
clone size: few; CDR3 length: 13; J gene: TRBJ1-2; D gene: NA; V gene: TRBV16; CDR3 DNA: TGTGCCAGCAGCCCGCTCGAGGGGGATACGAACACCTTC; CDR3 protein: CASSPLEGDTNTF
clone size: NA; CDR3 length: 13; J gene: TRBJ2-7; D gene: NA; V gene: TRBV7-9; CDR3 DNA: TGTGCCAGCAGCTCAGGGGCAACCTACGAGCAGTACTTC; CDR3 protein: CASSSGATYEQYF
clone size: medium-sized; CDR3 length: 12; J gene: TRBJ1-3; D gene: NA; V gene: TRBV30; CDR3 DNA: TGTGCCTGGAAGGCCTCTGGAAACACCATATATTTT; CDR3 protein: CAWKASGNTIYF
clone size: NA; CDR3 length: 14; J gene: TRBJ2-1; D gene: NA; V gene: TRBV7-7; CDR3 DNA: TGTGCTAGCAGCTTATCTTCTAGCATCAATGAGCAGTTCTTC; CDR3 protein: CASSLSSSINEQFF
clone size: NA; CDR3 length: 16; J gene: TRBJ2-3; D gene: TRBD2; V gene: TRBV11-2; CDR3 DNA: TGTGCCAGCAGCTTAAGTTTGCGGGAGGTTCCAGATACGCAGTATTTT; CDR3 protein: CASSLSLREVPDTQYF
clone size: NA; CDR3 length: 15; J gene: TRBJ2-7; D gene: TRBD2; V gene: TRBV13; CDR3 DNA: TGTGCCAGCAGCTCCGGACTAGCGGGAGCCTACGAGCAGTACTTC; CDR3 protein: CASSSGLAGAYEQYF
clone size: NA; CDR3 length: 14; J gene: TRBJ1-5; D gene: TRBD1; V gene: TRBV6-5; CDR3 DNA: TGTGCCAGCAGTTACTCGACAGGGGGTCAGCCCCAGCATTTT; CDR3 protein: CASSYSTGGQPQHF